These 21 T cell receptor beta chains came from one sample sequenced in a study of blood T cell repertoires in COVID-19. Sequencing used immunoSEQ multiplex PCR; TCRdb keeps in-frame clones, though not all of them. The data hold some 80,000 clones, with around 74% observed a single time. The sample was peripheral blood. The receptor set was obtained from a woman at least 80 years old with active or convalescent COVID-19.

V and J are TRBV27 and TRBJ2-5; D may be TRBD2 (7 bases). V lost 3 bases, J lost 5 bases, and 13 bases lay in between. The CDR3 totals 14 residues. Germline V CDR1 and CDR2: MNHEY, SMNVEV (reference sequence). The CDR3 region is CASSFAGAWETQYF. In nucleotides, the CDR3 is TGTGCCAGCAGTTTCGCGGGGGCGTGGGAGACCCAGTACTTC.

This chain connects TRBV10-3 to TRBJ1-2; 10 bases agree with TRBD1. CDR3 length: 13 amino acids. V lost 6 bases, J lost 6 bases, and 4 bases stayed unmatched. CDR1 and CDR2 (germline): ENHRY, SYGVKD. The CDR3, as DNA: TGTGCCATCAGCGGGGGACAGGGGAATGGCTACACCTTC. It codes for CAISGGQGNGYTF.

The DNA of the CDR3 is TGCGCCAGCAGCCCGGGGGGCCTGTCGGGCGACATAGCCAAAAACATTCAGTACTTC. Amino acid sequence: CASSPGGLSGDIAKNIQYF. The chain links TRBV5-1 to TRBJ2-4, with D maybe TRBD2 (7 bases). V lost 4 bases to trimming and J lost 0 bases, with 23 bases between them. The germline CDR1 and CDR2 sequences are SGHRS and YFSETQ. The length of the CDR3 is 19 residues.

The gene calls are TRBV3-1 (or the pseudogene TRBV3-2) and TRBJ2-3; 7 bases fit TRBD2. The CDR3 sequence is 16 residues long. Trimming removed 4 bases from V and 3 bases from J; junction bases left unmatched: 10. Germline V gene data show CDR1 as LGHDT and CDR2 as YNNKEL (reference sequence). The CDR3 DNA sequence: TGTGCCAGCAGCCGGAGGGTTGGCGGGGGAACAGATACGCAGTATTTT. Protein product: CASSRRVGGGTDTQYF.

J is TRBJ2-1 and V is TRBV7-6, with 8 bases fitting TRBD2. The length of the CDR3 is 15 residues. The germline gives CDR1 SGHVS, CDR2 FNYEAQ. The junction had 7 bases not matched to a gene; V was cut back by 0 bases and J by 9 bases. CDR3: CASSLAPGGRFEQFF. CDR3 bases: TGTGCCAGCAGCTTAGCCCCGGGGGGGAGGTTTGAGCAGTTCTTC.

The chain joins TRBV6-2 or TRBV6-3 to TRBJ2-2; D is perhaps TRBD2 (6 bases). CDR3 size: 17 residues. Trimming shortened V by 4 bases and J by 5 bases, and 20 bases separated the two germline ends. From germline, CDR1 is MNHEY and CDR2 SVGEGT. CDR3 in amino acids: CASSSDSGSAVTGELFF. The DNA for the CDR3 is TGTGCCAGCAGTTCTGACAGCGGGTCGGCTGTAACCGGGGAGCTGTTTTTT.

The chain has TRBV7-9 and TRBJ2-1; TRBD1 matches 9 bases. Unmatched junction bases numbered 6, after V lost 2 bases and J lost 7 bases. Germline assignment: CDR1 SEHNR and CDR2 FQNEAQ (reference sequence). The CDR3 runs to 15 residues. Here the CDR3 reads CASSLYRGRGNEQFF. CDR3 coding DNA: TGTGCCAGCAGCTTATACAGGGGGCGCGGGAATGAGCAGTTCTTC.

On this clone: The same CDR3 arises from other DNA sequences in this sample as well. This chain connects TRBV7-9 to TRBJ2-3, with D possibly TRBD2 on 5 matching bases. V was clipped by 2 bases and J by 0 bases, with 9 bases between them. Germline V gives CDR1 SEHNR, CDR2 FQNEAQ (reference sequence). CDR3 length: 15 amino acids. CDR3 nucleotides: TGTGCCAGCAGCTTACCCCGAGGGAGCACAGATACGCAGTATTTT. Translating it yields CASSLPRGSTDTQYF.

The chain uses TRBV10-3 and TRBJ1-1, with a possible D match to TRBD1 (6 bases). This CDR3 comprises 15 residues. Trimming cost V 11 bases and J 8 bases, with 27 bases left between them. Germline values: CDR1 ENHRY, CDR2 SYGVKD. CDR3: CARAGAGAGGGEAFF. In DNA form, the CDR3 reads TGTGCCCGCGCGGGGGCAGGGGCCGGCGGGGGGGAAGCTTTCTTT.

This chain's CDR3 is CASRKTGAKGYTF. As DNA, the CDR3 is TGTGCCAGCAGAAAAACAGGGGCGAAAGGCTACACCTTC. This chain links TRBV27 with TRBJ1-2, with 7 bases that match TRBD1. The CDR3 runs 13 residues. V was pared by 6 bases and J by 8 bases, with 9 bases of the junction left unmatched. In germline, CDR1 is MNHEY, CDR2 SMNVEV (reference sequence).

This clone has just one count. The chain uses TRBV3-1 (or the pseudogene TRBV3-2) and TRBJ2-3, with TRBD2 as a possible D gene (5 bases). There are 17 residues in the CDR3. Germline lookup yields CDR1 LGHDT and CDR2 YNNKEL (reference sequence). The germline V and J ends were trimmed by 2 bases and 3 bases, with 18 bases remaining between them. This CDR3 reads CASSQIGGKTVTDTQYF. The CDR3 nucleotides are TGTGCCAGCAGCCAAATCGGAGGAAAGACCGTTACAGATACGCAGTATTTT.

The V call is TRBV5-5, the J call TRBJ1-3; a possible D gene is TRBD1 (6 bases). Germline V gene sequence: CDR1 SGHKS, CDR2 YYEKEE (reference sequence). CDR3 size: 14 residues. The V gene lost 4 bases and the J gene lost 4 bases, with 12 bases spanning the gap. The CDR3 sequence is CASSGGQTGNTIYF. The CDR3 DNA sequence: TGTGCCAGCAGCGGCGGACAGACAGGAAACACCATATATTTT.

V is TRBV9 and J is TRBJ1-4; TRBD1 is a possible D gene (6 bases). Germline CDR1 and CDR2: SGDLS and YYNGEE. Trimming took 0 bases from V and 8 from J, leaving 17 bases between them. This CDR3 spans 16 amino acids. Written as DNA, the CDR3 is TGTGCCAGCAGCGTAGAGGGACACTCACCGGAGGAAAAACTGTTTTTT. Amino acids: CASSVEGHSPEEKLFF.

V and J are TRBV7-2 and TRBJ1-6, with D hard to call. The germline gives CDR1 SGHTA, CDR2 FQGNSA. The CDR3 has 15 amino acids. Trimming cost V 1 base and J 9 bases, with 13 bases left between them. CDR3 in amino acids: CASSLEWAPGSPLHF. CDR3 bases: TGTGCCAGCAGCTTAGAATGGGCACCAGGTTCACCCCTCCACTTT.

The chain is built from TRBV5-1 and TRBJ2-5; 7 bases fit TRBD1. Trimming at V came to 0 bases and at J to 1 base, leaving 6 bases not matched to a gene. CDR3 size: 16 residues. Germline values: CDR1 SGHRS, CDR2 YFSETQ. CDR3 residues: CASSLASGGAQETQYF. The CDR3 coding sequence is TGCGCCAGCAGCTTGGCCTCAGGGGGTGCCCAAGAGACCCAGTACTTC.

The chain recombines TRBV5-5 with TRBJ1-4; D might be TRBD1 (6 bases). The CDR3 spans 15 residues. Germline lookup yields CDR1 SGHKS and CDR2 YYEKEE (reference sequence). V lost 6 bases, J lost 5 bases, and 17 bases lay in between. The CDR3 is CASTRGGSWNEKLFF. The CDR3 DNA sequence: TGTGCCAGCACCCGGGGGGGCAGTTGGAATGAAAAACTGTTTTTT.

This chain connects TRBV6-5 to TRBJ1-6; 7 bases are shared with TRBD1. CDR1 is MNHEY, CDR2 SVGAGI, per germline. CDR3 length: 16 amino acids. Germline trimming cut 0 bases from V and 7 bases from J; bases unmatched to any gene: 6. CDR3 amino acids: CASSYSRTGFNSPLHF. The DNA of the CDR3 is TGTGCCAGCAGTTACTCACGGACAGGCTTCAATTCACCCCTCCACTTT.

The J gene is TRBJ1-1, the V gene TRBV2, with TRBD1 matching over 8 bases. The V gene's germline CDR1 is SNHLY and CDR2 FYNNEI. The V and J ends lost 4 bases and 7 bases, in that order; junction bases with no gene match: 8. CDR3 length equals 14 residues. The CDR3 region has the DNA TGTGCCAGCAGTGTCATAACAGGGGGGAATGAAGCTTTCTTT. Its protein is CASSVITGGNEAFF.

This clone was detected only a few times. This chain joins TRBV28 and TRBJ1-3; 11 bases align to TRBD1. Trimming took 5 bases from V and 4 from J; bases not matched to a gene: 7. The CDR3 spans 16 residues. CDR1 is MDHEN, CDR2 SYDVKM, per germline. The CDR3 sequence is CASSPPGQGVGNTIYF. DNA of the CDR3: TGTGCCAGCAGTCCGCCGGGACAGGGGGTAGGAAACACCATATATTTT.

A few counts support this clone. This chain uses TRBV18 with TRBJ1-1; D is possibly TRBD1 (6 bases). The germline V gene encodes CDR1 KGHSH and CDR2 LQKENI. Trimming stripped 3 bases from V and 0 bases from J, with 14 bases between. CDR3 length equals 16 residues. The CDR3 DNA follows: TGTGCCAGCTCACCGCAAGGGGGGGGGATGAACACTGAAGCTTTCTTT. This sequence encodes CASSPQGGGMNTEAFF.

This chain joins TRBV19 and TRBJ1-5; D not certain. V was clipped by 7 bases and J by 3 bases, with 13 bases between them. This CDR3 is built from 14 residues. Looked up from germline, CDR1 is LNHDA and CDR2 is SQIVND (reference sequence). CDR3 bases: TGTGCCAGTACCCCGGGTGGACTCAATCAGCCCCAGCATTTT. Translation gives CASTPGGLNQPQHF.